These 21 T cell receptor beta chains share one sample of origin, sequenced in a study of T cell responses to AZD1222 COVID-19 vaccine (dated by TCRdb to the early 2020s). Libraries were made using the immunoSEQ multiplex PCR assay. The immuneACCESS repertoire file appears here via TCRdb, limited to in-frame rearrangements. These files lack a portion of the clones; in checked studies, under half of the deficit traces to unresolved V genes, and the cause of the others is not known. The sample table lists nearly 110,000 clones, about 89% of them with a count of one. The ten top clones hold approximately 7% of the sample. Taken with the paper, the label for time point translates to: baseline before first vaccination. Sequenced here: peripheral blood, sampled on day 0 of AZD1222 vaccination. All receptors derive from an adult in good health.

The rearrangement uses TRBV7-2 and TRBJ2-3; D gene uncertain. The CDR3 extends over 14 amino acids. Trimming removed 0 bases from V and 1 base from J, with 5 bases in between. The germline gives CDR1 SGHTA, CDR2 FQGNSA. CDR3 in amino acids: CASSLATGTDTQYF. As DNA, the CDR3 is TGTGCCAGCAGCTTAGCTACAGGCACAGATACGCAGTATTTT.

The chain joins TRBV5-1 to TRBJ1-3; D is uncertain. This CDR3 comprises 18 residues. Germline assignment: CDR1 SGHRS and CDR2 YFSETQ. The ends were cut back, 1 base at V and 0 bases at J, with 17 bases in the middle. CDR3 DNA sequence: TGCGCCAGCAGCTTGAGGCCGACTGGCTGGGACTCTGGAAACACCATATATTTT. It is translated as CASSLRPTGWDSGNTIYF.

The rearrangement links TRBV5-1 to TRBJ1-4; no firm D call. This CDR3 has 13 amino acids. V dropped 4 bases and J dropped 8 bases, with 12 bases sitting between them. The germline gives CDR1 SGHRS, CDR2 YFSETQ. In nucleotides, the CDR3 is TGCGCCAGCAGCCTGACCCTAAGGGAAAAACTGTTTTTT. Residues: CASSLTLREKLFF.

The chain couples TRBV27 to TRBJ2-7; D possibly uses TRBD1 or TRBD2 (5 bases each). This CDR3 is 16 amino acids long. Germline V gives CDR1 MNHEY, CDR2 SMNVEV (reference sequence). V lost 3 bases to trimming and J lost 4 bases, with 19 bases between them. For the CDR3, the DNA is TGTGCCAGCAGTTTGTCCCTATCGCGTGGGGGATACGAGCAGTACTTC. Translation: CASSLSLSRGGYEQYF.

The chain is built from TRBV30 and TRBJ2-1; the D gene could be TRBD1 or TRBD2 (5 bases each). CDR3 size: 15 residues. V lost 8 bases and J lost 7, with 24 bases in between. Germline CDR1 is GTSNPN and CDR2 is SVGIG (reference sequence). Here the CDR3 DNA reads TGTGCCCTGGGCCCGGACGAGAGGGGCATTAATGAGCAGTTCTTC. This translates into CALGPDERGINEQFF. The complete variable domain, with remaining parts taken from reference TRBV30 and TRBJ2-1, reads SQTIHQWPATLVQPVGSPLSLECTVEGTSNPNLYWYRQAAGRGLQLLFYSVGIGQISSEVPQNLSASRPQDRQFILSSKKLLLSDSGFYLCALGPDERGINEQFFGPGTRLTVL.

The chain carries TRBV7-2 and TRBJ1-5; no firm D call. This CDR3 comprises 14 residues. CDR1 SGHTA and CDR2 FQGNSA come from the germline V gene. With 1 base removed from V and 0 bases from J, the gap between germline ends came to 4 bases. The CDR3 loop reads CASSLVDSNQPQHF. DNA of the CDR3: TGTGCCAGCAGCTTAGTAGATAGCAATCAGCCCCAGCATTTT.

The chain links TRBV28 to TRBJ2-3; TRBD2 matches at 11 bases. This CDR3 comprises 14 residues. Germline V gene data show CDR1 as MDHEN and CDR2 as SYDVKM. After removal of 6 bases from V and 5 bases from J, the junction contained 4 bases not matched to a gene. The CDR3 DNA is TGTGCCAGCAGCCCTGGACTAGCGGGAGATACGCAGTATTTT. Protein sequence: CASSPGLAGDTQYF.

The CDR3 here is CASSFEGGTSPLHF. Here the CDR3 DNA reads TGCGCCAGCAGTTTTGAGGGGGGGACTTCACCCCTCCACTTT. The chain joins TRBV5-1 to TRBJ1-6; a weak D match, TRBD1 (6 bases). The CDR3 has 14 residues. Germline-derived CDR1 and CDR2 are SGHRS and YFSETQ. Trimming removed 5 bases at V and 9 bases at J, with 15 bases between. The full variable domain, rest sourced from reference TRBV5-1 and TRBJ1-6, is KAGVTQTPRYLIKTRGQQVTLSCSPISGHRSVSWYQQTPGQGLQFLFEYFSETQRNKGNFPGRFSGRQFSNSRSEMNVSTLELGDSALYLCASSFEGGTSPLHFGNGTRLTVT.

The chain uses TRBV12-3 or TRBV12-4 and TRBJ1-5; D possibly corresponds to TRBD1 (6 bases). The CDR3 runs to 13 residues. Trimming removed 5 bases from V and 5 bases from J, with 10 bases in between. DNA for the CDR3: TGTGCCAGCAGTCAACAGGGAGATCAGCCCCAGCATTTT. It yields the protein CASSQQGDQPQHF.

This clone was picked up one time. V and J are TRBV18 and TRBJ2-2; TRBD1 matches at 11 bases. Germline assignment: CDR1 KGHSH and CDR2 LQKENI. V lost 2 bases, J lost 6 bases, and 8 bases stayed unmatched. The CDR3 length is 17 residues. CDR3 loop: CASSPNRSDRGPGELFF. In nucleotides, the CDR3 is TGTGCCAGCTCACCAAATCGGTCGGACAGGGGGCCCGGGGAGCTGTTTTTT. Variable domain in full (rest from reference TRBV18 and TRBJ2-2): NAGVMQNPRHLVRRRGQEARLRCSPMKGHSHVYWYRQLPEEGLKFMVYLQKENIIDESGMPKERFSAEFPKEGPSILRIQQVVRGDSAAYFCASSPNRSDRGPGELFFGEGSRLTVL.

The chain links TRBV5-1 to TRBJ1-6; TRBD1 might be the D (6 bases). In germline, CDR1 is SGHRS, CDR2 YFSETQ. The CDR3 spans 17 residues. The ends were cut back, 0 bases at V and 7 bases at J, with 17 bases in the middle. DNA of the CDR3: TGCGCCAGCAGCTTGGTGGGGGCCATAACTCTAAATTCACCCCTCCACTTT. This sequence encodes CASSLVGAITLNSPLHF.

This sequence joins TRBV6-1 and TRBJ1-1; TRBD1 is a possible D gene (6 bases). Trimming pared 4 bases from V and 3 bases from J, leaving 18 bases between. The germline gives CDR1 MNHNS, CDR2 SASEGT. The CDR3 runs 16 residues. DNA of the CDR3: TGTGCCAGCAGTGTACCCAGGGGAGAGAGTTACACTGAAGCTTTCTTT. It yields the protein CASSVPRGESYTEAFF.

This sequence joins TRBV10-3 and TRBJ2-3, with TRBD2 matching over 11 bases. CDR1 ENHRY and CDR2 SYGVKD come from the germline V gene. The CDR3 extends over 16 amino acids. With 5 bases clipped from V and 8 bases from J, the junction kept 12 bases outside the gene matches. CDR3 nucleotides: TGTGCCATCAGTCCCGGGACTAGCGGATACCTGGCTACGCAGTATTTT. It is translated as CAISPGTSGYLATQYF.

The V and J genes are TRBV11-2 and TRBJ1-3; D is uncertain. The germline V gene has CDR1 SGHAT and CDR2 FQNNGV. The V and J ends lost 7 bases and 3 bases respectively, with 10 bases between them. This CDR3 is built from 13 residues. DNA of the CDR3: TGTGCCAGCACCCTAGCGGATGGAAACACCATATATTTT. It translates to CASTLADGNTIYF.

The V and J genes are TRBV5-4 and TRBJ2-1; TRBD2 is a possible D gene (6 bases). The CDR3 runs to 14 residues. The V end was cut by 6 bases, the J end by 0 bases, with 10 bases between. CDR1 is SGHNT, CDR2 YYREEE, per germline (reference sequence). The CDR3 reads CASTLAGSYNEQFF. Written as DNA, the CDR3 is TGTGCCAGCACACTAGCCGGCTCCTACAATGAGCAGTTCTTC.

J is TRBJ1-1 and V is TRBV9; D is possibly TRBD1 (6 bases). Deletions cut 0 bases from V and 5 bases from J, with 14 bases between. The CDR3 is 15 amino acids. Germline V gene lookup returns CDR1 SGDLS and CDR2 YYNGEE. The CDR3 loop is CASSVEQGLGTEAFF. CDR3 bases: TGTGCCAGCAGCGTAGAACAGGGATTGGGTACTGAAGCTTTCTTT.

This chain joins TRBV19 and TRBJ1-1, with D hard to call. This CDR3 contains 16 residues. V was cut by 3 bases and J by 0 bases, with 14 bases left in between. Germline V lookup: CDR1 LNHDA, CDR2 SQIVND (reference sequence). CDR3 in DNA: TGTGCCAGTAGTATGAAGTCAGTAACTATGAACACTGAAGCTTTCTTT. Protein sequence: CASSMKSVTMNTEAFF.

The chain is built from TRBV10-3 and TRBJ1-2, with TRBD1 as a possible D gene (5 bases). The CDR3 runs 14 residues. The V gene lost 4 bases and the J gene lost 2 bases, with 11 bases spanning the gap. Germline CDR1 reads ENHRY; CDR2 reads SYGVKD. The CDR3 coding sequence is TGTGCCATCAGTGGGGGGGATGTGAACTATGGCTACACCTTC. This codes for CAISGGDVNYGYTF.

The rearrangement uses TRBV4-1 and TRBJ2-6; 8 bases agree with TRBD1. Looked up from germline, CDR1 is MGHRA and CDR2 is YSYEKL. V lost 5 bases to trimming and J lost 0 bases; unmatched junction nucleotides: 6. The CDR3 is 17 residues long. The CDR3 sequence: CASSAGTGFSGANVLTF. The CDR3 DNA reads TGCGCCAGCAGCGCCGGGACAGGTTTCTCTGGGGCCAACGTCCTGACTTTC.

On this clone itself: Other DNA sequences from this sample encode an identical CDR3 as well. This chain joins TRBV15 and TRBJ1-5; no clear D gene. The germline V gene has CDR1 LNHNV and CDR2 YYDKDF (reference sequence). V lost 3 bases, J lost 4 bases, and 10 bases lay in between. This CDR3 region has 14 residues. In DNA form, the CDR3 reads TGTGCCACCAGCAGGGACGGCGGTAATCAGCCCCAGCATTTT. Protein sequence: CATSRDGGNQPQHF.

The chain carries TRBV5-1 and TRBJ2-1; a possible D gene is TRBD1 (6 bases). This CDR3 has 15 residues. The germline V gene encodes CDR1 SGHRS and CDR2 YFSETQ. V was pared by 0 bases and J by 4 bases, with 11 bases between. The CDR3 here is CASSLVDRGYNEQFF. CDR3 DNA: TGCGCCAGCAGCTTGGTGGACAGAGGTTACAATGAGCAGTTCTTC.